This T cell receptor (beta chain) was sequenced during a study of breast tumors, draining lymph nodes, adjacent tissues. J lost 7 bases, V lost 5 bases, and 7 bases had no gene match. This CDR3 region has 14 residues. CDR1 and CDR2 (germline): LNHDA, SQIVND (reference sequence). This clonotype was observed at least ten times. The lymph nodes were axillary draining lymph nodes from breast cancer patients. Using its own MiXCR run on the multiplex PCR reads, TCRdb lists one record per CDR3 protein. The table records 200,000 to 300,000 distinct CDR3 sequences, around 30% of them present only once. The receptor was isolated from a female donor with breast cancer. Some clones in this sample may be carry-over from other donors' samples. The chain is built from TRBV19 and TRBJ2-2; 7 nucleotides line up with TRBD2. What was sequenced was axillary lymph node tissue. Here the CDR3 reads CASSFAGVGGELFF. Here the CDR3 DNA reads TGTGCCAGTAGTTTTGCGGGAGTGGGCGGGGAGCTGTTTTTT.